This record looks at one T cell receptor (beta chain) sequence and its context. The antigen remains unidentified. CDR3 length equals 13 residues. Trimming pared 8 bases from V and 2 bases from J, leaving 13 bases between. Germline V lookup: CDR1 SGHTA, CDR2 FQGTGA. This record belongs to a study of T cell repertoires in cytomegalovirus infection. On the study more broadly: Researchers turned to recently identified HLA-C-restricted CMV epitopes as well as well-studied HLA-B-restricted ones. General observations from the study: Adding up the frequency of public TCR beta families identified people who carried CMV plus the relevant HLA. HLA-C-restricted CMV-specific TCR beta clonotypes were dominant in the ex vivo response.

TCRdb re-called the reads with MiXCR, one entry per CDR3 protein. The table includes 450,000 to 650,000 distinct CDR3 sequences, approximately 40% detected once. The chain carries TRBV7-3 and TRBJ2-7; D is ambiguous. The sample consisted of cultured PBMCs, taken from culture after CMV antigen stimulation. This clonotype was obtained from a human donor in good health (CMV status not recorded). Some clones in this sample may be carry-over from other donors' samples. The CDR3 DNA follows: TGTGCCAGCGGTCGGTTCTCCACCTACGAGCAGTACTTC. Amino acid sequence: CASGRFSTYEQYF.